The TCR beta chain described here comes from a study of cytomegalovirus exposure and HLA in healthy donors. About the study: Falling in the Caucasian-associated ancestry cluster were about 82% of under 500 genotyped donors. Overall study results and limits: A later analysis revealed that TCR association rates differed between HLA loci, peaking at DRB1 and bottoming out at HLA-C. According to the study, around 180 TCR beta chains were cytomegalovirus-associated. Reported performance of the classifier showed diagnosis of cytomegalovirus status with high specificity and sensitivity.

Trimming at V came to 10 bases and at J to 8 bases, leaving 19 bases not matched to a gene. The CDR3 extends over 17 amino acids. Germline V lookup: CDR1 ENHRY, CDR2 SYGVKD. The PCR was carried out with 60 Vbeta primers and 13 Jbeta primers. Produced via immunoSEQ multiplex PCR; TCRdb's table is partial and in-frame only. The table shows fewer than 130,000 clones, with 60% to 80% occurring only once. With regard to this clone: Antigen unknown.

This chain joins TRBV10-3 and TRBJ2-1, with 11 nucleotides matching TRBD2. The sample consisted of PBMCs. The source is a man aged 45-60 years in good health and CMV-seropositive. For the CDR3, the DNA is TGTGCCACCCAAGATCGGACTAGCGGGCCTTCTGACGATGAGCAGTTCTTC. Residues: CATQDRTSGPSDDEQFF.